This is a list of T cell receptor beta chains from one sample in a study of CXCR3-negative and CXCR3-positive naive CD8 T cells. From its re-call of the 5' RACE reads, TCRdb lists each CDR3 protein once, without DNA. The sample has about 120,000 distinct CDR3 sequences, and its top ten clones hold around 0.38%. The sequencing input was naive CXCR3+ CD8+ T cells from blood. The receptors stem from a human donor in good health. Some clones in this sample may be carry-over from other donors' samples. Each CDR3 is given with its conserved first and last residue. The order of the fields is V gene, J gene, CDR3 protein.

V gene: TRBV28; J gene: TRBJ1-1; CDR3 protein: CASSFRDRAGRRTEAFF
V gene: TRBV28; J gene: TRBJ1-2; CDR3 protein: CASSLSSNPTGLGYTF
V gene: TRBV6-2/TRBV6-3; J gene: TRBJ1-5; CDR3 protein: CASSYSENQPQHF
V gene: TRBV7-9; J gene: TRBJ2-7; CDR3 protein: CASRPGTGLVYEQYF
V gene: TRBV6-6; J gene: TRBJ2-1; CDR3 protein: CASSRSGTNNEQFF
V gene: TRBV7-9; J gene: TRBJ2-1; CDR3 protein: CASSDRGRYNEQFF
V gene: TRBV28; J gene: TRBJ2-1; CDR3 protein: CASHRQGHNEQFF
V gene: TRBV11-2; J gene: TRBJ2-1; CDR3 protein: CASSSRQGALSGQFF
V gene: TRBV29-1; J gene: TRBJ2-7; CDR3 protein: CSALAATTYEQYF
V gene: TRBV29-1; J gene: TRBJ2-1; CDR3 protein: CSVEQGAGNEQFF
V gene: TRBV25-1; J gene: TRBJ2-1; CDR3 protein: CASSDRAQSRQEDNEQFF
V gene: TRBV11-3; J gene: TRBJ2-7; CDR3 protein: CASSLVYTEDFSYEQYF
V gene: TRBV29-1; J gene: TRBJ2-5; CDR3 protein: CSAQAWDMGQYF
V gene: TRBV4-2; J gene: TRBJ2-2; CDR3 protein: CASSPRWGAETGELFF
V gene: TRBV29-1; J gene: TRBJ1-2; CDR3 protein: CSAGTGSGYTF
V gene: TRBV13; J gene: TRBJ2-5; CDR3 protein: CASSSVLAGLGETQYF
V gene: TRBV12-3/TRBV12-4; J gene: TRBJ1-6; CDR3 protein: CASSTGSSSPLHF
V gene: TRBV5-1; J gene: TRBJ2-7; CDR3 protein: CASSPHRAGGSYEQYF
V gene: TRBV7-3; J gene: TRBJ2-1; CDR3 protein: CASSLSLVAGGRNEQFF
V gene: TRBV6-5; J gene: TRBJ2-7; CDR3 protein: CASSYSERGAYEQYF
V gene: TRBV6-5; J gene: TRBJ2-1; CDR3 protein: CASSYGGREQFF
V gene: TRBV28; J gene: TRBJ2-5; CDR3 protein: CASSLDSQETQYF
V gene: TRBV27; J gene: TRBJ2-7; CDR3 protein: CASGTTYEQYF
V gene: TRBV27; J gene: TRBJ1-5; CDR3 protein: CASSLSSENSNQPQHF
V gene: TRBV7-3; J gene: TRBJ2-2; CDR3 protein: CASSFGVSTGELFF
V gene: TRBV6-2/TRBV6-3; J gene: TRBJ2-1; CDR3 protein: CASSLLVRYNEQFF
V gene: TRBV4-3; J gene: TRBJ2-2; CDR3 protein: CASSLKRTSERERELFF
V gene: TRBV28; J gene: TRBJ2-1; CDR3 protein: CASSLRSGRAKNNEQFF
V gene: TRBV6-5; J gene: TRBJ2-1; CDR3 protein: CASSYSVGEQFF
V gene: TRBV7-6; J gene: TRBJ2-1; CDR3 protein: CASSQGAISYNEQFF
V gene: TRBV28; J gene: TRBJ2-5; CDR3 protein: CASSLYRLKREYQETQYF
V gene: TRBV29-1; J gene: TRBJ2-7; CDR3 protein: CSVELTGVTYEQYF
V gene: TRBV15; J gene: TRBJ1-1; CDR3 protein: CATSSRLGTNTEAFF
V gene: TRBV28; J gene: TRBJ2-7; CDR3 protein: CASTWRGTYEQYF